These T cell receptor beta chains were read from a single sample in a study of blood T cell repertoires in COVID-19. The method was immunoSEQ multiplex PCR; TCRdb's version includes in-frame clones alone and lacks a portion of them. The sample consists of approximately 250,000 clones, 75% to 85% of them appearing once. The sample was peripheral blood. These receptors were taken from a woman in her forties who had recovered from COVID-19. Both conserved end residues are part of each CDR3. The D gene is left open where the match is weak. For some rows the clone size is stated as once, few or many, or as a class when expanded; others skip it.

clone size,D gene,J gene,V gene,CDR3 protein,CDR3 DNA
NA,TRBD2,TRBJ2-5,TRBV5-4,CASSLGGIAGSLETQYF,TGTGCCAGCAGCTTGGGTGGGATAGCGGGGTCGTTGGAGACCCAGTACTTC
once,NA,TRBJ2-7,TRBV15,CATSEPLADPYEQYF,TGTGCCACCAGCGAGCCGCTAGCAGACCCCTACGAGCAGTACTTC
NA,TRBD1,TRBJ2-1,TRBV24-1,CATSDPGTGSYNEQFF,TGTGCCACCAGTGATCCCGGGACAGGGAGTTACAATGAGCAGTTCTTC
NA,NA,TRBJ1-5,TRBV6-5,CASGVEGADYQPQHF,TGTGCCAGCGGAGTGGAAGGGGCAGACTATCAGCCCCAGCATTTT
NA,TRBD1,TRBJ2-2,TRBV6-2/TRBV6-3,CASSHRGRGFGAGELFF,TGTGCCAGCAGTCACAGGGGGCGCGGGTTCGGAGCCGGGGAGCTGTTTTTT
few,NA,TRBJ1-5,TRBV10-3,CAISPDSSNQPQHF,TGTGCCATCAGCCCGGACAGTAGCAATCAGCCCCAGCATTTT
NA,NA,TRBJ2-5,TRBV2,CASRERGETQYF,TGTGCCAGCAGAGAAAGGGGAGAGACCCAGTACTTC
NA,NA,TRBJ2-2,TRBV19,CASSAGYDGELFF,TGTGCCAGTAGTGCCGGGTATGACGGGGAGCTGTTTTTT
NA,TRBD1,TRBJ1-5,TRBV10-3,CAISESLWDRVQPQHF,TGTGCCATCAGTGAGTCGTTATGGGACAGGGTTCAGCCCCAGCATTTT
NA,NA,TRBJ2-1,TRBV4-3,CASSQDSMGGGHVEQFF,TGCGCCAGCAGCCAAGACTCCATGGGGGGGGGCCACGTTGAGCAGTTCTTC
NA,NA,TRBJ1-2,TRBV11-2,CASTPDLRDYGYTF,TGTGCCAGCACCCCGGACCTCAGGGACTATGGCTACACCTTC
many,TRBD1,TRBJ2-7,TRBV4-1,CASSQGDRPYEQYF,TGCGCCAGCAGCCAAGGGGACAGGCCCTACGAGCAGTACTTC
NA,NA,TRBJ2-2,TRBV9,CASSAPGTLNTGELFF,TGTGCCAGCAGCGCCCCCGGGACATTAAACACCGGGGAGCTGTTTTTT
NA,NA,TRBJ1-1,TRBV5-1,CASSFEGGYDTEAFF,TGCGCCAGCAGCTTTGAAGGAGGGTACGACACTGAAGCTTTCTTT
NA,TRBD1,TRBJ1-4,TRBV29-1,CSVAGQGLGEKLFF,TGCAGCGTGGCGGGACAGGGGCTCGGTGAAAAACTGTTTTTT
NA,NA,TRBJ1-1,TRBV18,CASSPRFEAGPDGAFF,TGTGCCAGCTCCCCGCGCTTTGAGGCGGGACCTGATGGAGCTTTCTTT
NA,NA,TRBJ2-7,TRBV5-4,CASSFRPGAGHEQYF,TGTGCCAGCAGCTTCCGCCCTGGGGCTGGTCACGAGCAGTACTTC
NA,NA,TRBJ2-4,TRBV21-1,CASSKEVRGSQSKNIQYF,TGTGCCAGCAGCAAAGAAGTCAGGGGTTCCCAGTCCAAAAACATTCAGTACTTC
NA,TRBD1,TRBJ1-4,TRBV9,CASRGQGSEKLFF,TGTGCCAGCAGAGGACAGGGTAGTGAAAAACTGTTTTTT
NA,NA,TRBJ1-6,TRBV6-2/TRBV6-3,CASSYSAPTHNSPLHF,TGTGCCAGCAGTTACTCAGCGCCGACTCATAATTCACCCCTCCACTTT
NA,NA,TRBJ2-3,TRBV5-5,CASSPYFAATTDTQYF,TGTGCCAGCAGCCCCTATTTCGCGGCGACCACAGATACGCAGTATTTT
NA,NA,TRBJ1-2,TRBV24-1,CATSLGDPSNYGYTF,TGTGCCACCAGCCTAGGCGACCCGTCTAACTATGGCTACACCTTC
NA,TRBD1,TRBJ2-7,TRBV19,CASSIRWTGITYEQYF,TGTGCCAGTAGTATACGGTGGACAGGGATCACCTACGAGCAGTACTTC
NA,NA,TRBJ2-2,TRBV5-4,CASSLAAGELFF,TGTGCCAGCAGCTTGGCGGCCGGGGAGCTGTTTTTT
many,NA,TRBJ1-3,TRBV5-1,CASSLRTSSGNTIYF,TGCGCCAGCAGCTTGAGGACTTCCTCTGGAAACACCATATATTTT
NA,NA,TRBJ2-2,TRBV19,CASRVSGSSNTGELFF,TGTGCCAGTAGAGTCTCGGGTTCGTCAAACACCGGGGAGCTGTTTTTT
NA,NA,TRBJ2-7,TRBV7-8,CASSQETPAYEQYF,TGTGCCAGCAGCCAAGAGACACCCGCCTACGAGCAGTACTTC